One sample yielded the 3 T cell receptor beta chains listed below, sequenced in a study of T cells after yellow fever vaccination. MiXCR, applied by TCRdb to the 5' RACE reads, yields one record per CDR3 protein. The data show 70,000 or so distinct CDR3 sequences, with approximately 5% seen just once and roughly 2.3% held by the top ten. Sequencing used CD4+ T cells sorted from PBMCs, obtained around 16 days after the first yellow fever vaccination. The receptors come from a man aged 18 to 29 who received the YFV17D yellow fever vaccine.

CDR3 loop: CASGGSTDTQYF. The CDR3 DNA is TGTGCCAGCGGGGGCTCTACAGATACGCAGTATTTT. The rearrangement uses TRBV6-5 and TRBJ2-3; D perhaps matches TRBD1 (6 bases). This CDR3 is 12 amino acids long. Trimming cost V 8 bases and J 3 bases, with 9 bases left between them. Germline CDR1 reads MNHEY; CDR2 reads SVGAGI.

Many counts were recorded for this clonotype. This chain joins TRBV7-2 and TRBJ2-1; TRBD2 aligns across 13 bases. The CDR3 covers 15 residues. The germline V gene encodes CDR1 SGHTA and CDR2 FQGNSA. Trimming at V came to 6 bases and at J to 1 base, leaving 0 bases not matched to a gene. The CDR3 loop is CASRLAGGSYNEQFF. CDR3 in DNA: TGTGCCAGCAGACTAGCGGGGGGGTCCTACAATGAGCAGTTCTTC.

The chain has TRBV24-1 and TRBJ2-3; no clear D. The CDR3 covers 13 residues. CDR1 KGHDR and CDR2 SFDVKD come from the germline V gene. Trimming removed 3 bases at V and 0 bases at J, with 3 bases between. This CDR3 reads CATSDGSTDTQYF. In nucleotides, the CDR3 is TGTGCCACCAGTGATGGGAGCACAGATACGCAGTATTTT.